The 8 T cell receptor beta chains given below trace back to one sample, sequenced in a study of OX40 agonist ivuxolimab in advanced cancers. Sequenced by immunoSEQ multiplex PCR; TCRdb stores in-frame clones only, minus some. Of more than 65,000 clones in the sample, approximately 89% were seen once. The input for sequencing was CD4+ or CD8+ T cells sorted from blood, taken in a trial of the OX40 agonist ivuxolimab. These receptors came from an adult with an advanced solid tumor such as melanoma, head and neck, liver or kidney cancer.

The rearrangement links TRBV6-1 to TRBJ2-1; TRBD1 matches at 7 bases. Germline-derived CDR1 and CDR2 are MNHNS and SASEGT. The CDR3 length is 15 residues. V was clipped by 7 bases and J by 6 bases; unmatched bases: 12. The CDR3 protein is CASIGGATGINEQFF. The CDR3, as DNA: TGTGCCAGCATTGGGGGCGCGACAGGGATCAATGAGCAGTTCTTC.

The J gene is TRBJ1-4, the V gene TRBV5-1; 8 bases align to TRBD1. The CDR3 has 14 amino acids. Germline values: CDR1 SGHRS, CDR2 YFSETQ. The ends lost 4 bases at V and 6 bases at J; junction bases unmatched: 5. CDR3 amino acids: CASSPGQGDEKLFF. DNA of the CDR3: TGCGCCAGCAGCCCCGGACAGGGCGATGAAAAACTGTTTTTT.

V and J are TRBV4-1 and TRBJ2-2; D remains ambiguous. CDR3 length: 14 amino acids. Trimming removed 1 base at V and 6 bases at J, with 9 bases between. CDR1 is MGHRA, CDR2 YSYEKL, per germline. The CDR3 nucleotides read TGCGCCAGCAGCCAAGTCAGAACGGCCGGGGAGCTGTTTTTT. Its translation is CASSQVRTAGELFF.

This sequence joins TRBV10-3 and TRBJ2-7; no reliable D call. This CDR3 has 12 residues. Looked up from germline, CDR1 is ENHRY and CDR2 is SYGVKD. V was pared by 10 bases and J by 4 bases, with 14 bases between. CDR3 amino acids: CATAALGYEQYF. The CDR3 region has the DNA TGTGCCACCGCCGCGTTGGGTTACGAGCAGTACTTC.

V and J are TRBV18 and TRBJ2-2, with D possibly being TRBD2 (6 bases). The ends were cut back, 3 bases at V and 5 bases at J, with 13 bases in the middle. Per the germline V gene, CDR1 is KGHSH and CDR2 is LQKENI. The CDR3 consists of 15 residues. The CDR3 nucleotides read TGTGCCAGCTCACCTCCCGGGAGAACTACCGGGGAGCTGTTTTTT. Translating gives CASSPPGRTTGELFF.

The sample holds one count of this clone. The chain employs TRBV6-5 and TRBJ2-7, with 10 nucleotides matching TRBD1. CDR3 size: 14 residues. The trim removed 5 bases at V and 3 bases at J, leaving 4 bases unmatched. Germline CDR1 reads MNHEY; CDR2 reads SVGAGI. Here the CDR3 DNA reads TGTGCCAGCAGTCGCGGGACAGGGGACTACGAGCAGTACTTC. This translates into CASSRGTGDYEQYF.

The chain couples TRBV6-6 to TRBJ1-1; TRBD1 might be the D (5 bases). Trimming stripped 6 bases from V and 3 bases from J, with 8 bases between. Germline V gene lookup returns CDR1 MNHNY and CDR2 SVGAGI (reference sequence). This CDR3 contains 12 residues. The CDR3 sequence is CASRPGDTEAFF. The CDR3 DNA follows: TGTGCCAGCAGGCCGGGGGACACTGAAGCTTTCTTT.

The rearrangement uses TRBV29-1 and TRBJ2-1; TRBD1 or TRBD2 may be the D gene (6 bases each). Trimming took 4 bases from V and 0 from J, leaving 13 bases between them. The length of the CDR3 is 15 residues. Looked up from germline, CDR1 is SQVTM and CDR2 is ANQGSEA. The CDR3 nucleotides are TGCAGCGTTGCCGCCAGGGGAGGCTCCTACAATGAGCAGTTCTTC. Residues: CSVAARGGSYNEQFF.